One and the same sample provided the 2 T cell receptor beta chains below, sequenced in a study of blood T cell repertoires in COVID-19 (dated by TCRdb to 2019 to 2021). Libraries came from the immunoSEQ multiplex PCR assay. Not all clones reach the TCRdb copy of this immuneACCESS table, which keeps in-frame sequences only. Checked studies attribute under half of the gap to unresolved V genes and leave the rest unexplained. The sample table contains about 140,000 clones; only one count was recorded for 75% to 80% of them. The biggest ten clones account for around 2.9% of the sample. The sequencing sample was made of PBMCs or T cells enriched from blood (not recorded which). The source is a woman in her forties or fifties who had recovered from COVID-19.

The chain joins TRBV11-1 to TRBJ2-5; 15 bases are shared with TRBD2. The germline V gene encodes CDR1 SGHAT and CDR2 FQDESV (reference sequence). The CDR3 has 16 amino acids. After removal of 3 bases from V and 5 bases from J, the junction contained 4 bases not matched to a gene. The CDR3 reads CASSFGTSGGSETQYF. DNA of the CDR3: TGTGCCAGCAGCTTCGGGACTAGCGGGGGGTCTGAGACCCAGTACTTC.

This clone was detected a few times. The chain carries TRBV11-2 and TRBJ1-2; TRBD1 agrees at 7 bases. With 4 bases clipped from V and 7 bases from J, the junction kept 15 bases outside the gene matches. The CDR3 is 16 residues long. Germline values: CDR1 SGHAT, CDR2 FQNNGV. This CDR3 reads CASSSRAKGQIAGYTF. The CDR3 bases are TGTGCCAGCAGCTCGCGCGCCAAGGGACAGATTGCTGGCTACACCTTC.